There are a few counts of the clone carrying this TCR beta chain. The target antigen is unknown. V was clipped by 3 bases and J by 0 bases; unmatched bases: 6. The CDR3 spans 16 residues. The germline V gene has CDR1 SGHNT and CDR2 YYREEE (reference sequence). This sample is part of a study of beta chain features in type 1 diabetes. Study context: The samples had 85 million to 140 million sorted cells examined in all.

Study results and limitations: PCR may have favored shorter templates equally in patients and controls. Patients with Type 1 diabetes showed moderately but significantly shorter TCRB CDR3s in all four CD4+ subsets. Resolution of whether HLA type affects TCRB rearrangement was not achieved here.

Every bit of the isolated RNA underwent reverse transcription, so sequencing read expressed TCRB transcripts. Sequencing used immunoSEQ multiplex PCR; TCRdb keeps in-frame clones, though not all of them. The sample lists a few hundred thousand clones; approximately 16% were seen once. V gene TRBV5-4 combines with J gene TRBJ2-1; 7 bases map to TRBD1. The receptor's source is a man aged 25 to 40 with type 1 diabetes. Input material: naive CD4+ T cells from blood. The CDR3 DNA reads as TGTGCCAGCAGCTGGGGACAGCCGAGCTCCTACAATGAGCAGTTCTTC. As protein: CASSWGQPSSYNEQFF.